This is a list of T cell receptor beta chains from one sample in a study of cytomegalovirus exposure and HLA in healthy donors. Assay: immunoSEQ multiplex PCR; the TCRdb copy retains only in-frame clones and omits some. The data hold more than 95,000 clones, with about two thirds observed a single time. Specimen: PBMCs. Receptors were obtained from a man under 40 in good health and CMV-seronegative. The CDR3 runs from the conserved cysteine through the conserved F or W. Fields, in order: V gene, J gene, clone size, D gene, CDR3 protein, CDR3 DNA. D genes are given only for firm matches. For some rows the clone size is stated as once, few or many, or as a class when expanded; others skip it.

v_gene: TRBV6-4; j_gene: TRBJ2-5; abundance: -; d_gene: TRBD2; CDR3aa: CASSGKGLAGPGTQYF; CDR3nt: TGTGCCAGCAGTGGAAAGGGACTAGCGGGGCCGGGGACCCAGTACTTC
v_gene: TRBV4-2; j_gene: TRBJ2-3; abundance: few; d_gene: TRBD2; CDR3aa: CASSQDRASGLTDTQYF; CDR3nt: TGTGCCAGCAGCCAAGATAGGGCTAGCGGACTCACAGATACGCAGTATTTT
v_gene: TRBV5-5; j_gene: TRBJ2-7; abundance: -; d_gene: -; CDR3aa: CASSLSGYEQYF; CDR3nt: TGTGCCAGCAGCTTATCAGGGTACGAGCAGTACTTC
v_gene: TRBV9; j_gene: TRBJ2-2; abundance: -; d_gene: TRBD1; CDR3aa: CASSQQGARSGELFF; CDR3nt: TGTGCCAGCAGCCAACAGGGGGCGCGCAGCGGGGAGCTGTTTTTT
v_gene: TRBV7-2; j_gene: TRBJ2-2; abundance: -; d_gene: -; CDR3aa: CASSAYTGELFF; CDR3nt: TGTGCCAGCAGCGCGTACACCGGGGAGCTGTTTTTT
v_gene: TRBV7-2; j_gene: TRBJ2-7; abundance: few; d_gene: TRBD1; CDR3aa: CASSLKGQGENSYEQYF; CDR3nt: TGTGCCAGCAGCTTAAAAGGACAGGGGGAGAACTCCTACGAGCAGTACTTC
v_gene: TRBV7-2; j_gene: TRBJ1-6; abundance: -; d_gene: -; CDR3aa: CASSFRDRPSPLHF; CDR3nt: TGTGCCAGCAGCTTCCGAGACAGGCCTTCACCCCTCCACTTT
v_gene: TRBV6-5; j_gene: TRBJ1-2; abundance: -; d_gene: TRBD1; CDR3aa: CASSYFEGADGYTF; CDR3nt: TGTGCCAGCAGTTATTTCGAGGGGGCGGATGGCTACACCTTC
v_gene: TRBV7-9; j_gene: TRBJ1-1; abundance: few; d_gene: -; CDR3aa: CASILGTQNTEAFF; CDR3nt: TGTGCCAGCATCTTGGGGACACAGAACACTGAAGCTTTCTTT
v_gene: TRBV4-3; j_gene: TRBJ2-1; abundance: -; d_gene: TRBD2; CDR3aa: CASSQVSSGGAFSYNEQFF; CDR3nt: TGCGCCAGCAGCCAAGTTTCCAGCGGGGGGGCCTTTTCCTACAATGAGCAGTTCTTC
v_gene: TRBV21-1; j_gene: TRBJ2-2; abundance: -; d_gene: -; CDR3aa: CASSKGNQDRPTGELFF; CDR3nt: TGTGCCAGCAGCAAAGGGAACCAGGACAGACCCACCGGGGAGCTGTTTTTT
v_gene: TRBV27; j_gene: TRBJ1-4; abundance: -; d_gene: -; CDR3aa: CASSLRGGSGKLFF; CDR3nt: TGTGCCAGCAGCCTTCGGGGGGGTTCGGGGAAACTGTTTTTT
v_gene: TRBV4-1; j_gene: TRBJ1-3; abundance: -; d_gene: -; CDR3aa: CASSQEAQGRPGNTIYF; CDR3nt: TGCGCCAGCAGCCAAGAAGCCCAGGGGCGCCCTGGAAACACCATATATTTT
v_gene: TRBV11-2; j_gene: TRBJ1-2; abundance: -; d_gene: -; CDR3aa: CASSLMPPNTTLYGYTF; CDR3nt: TGTGCCAGCAGCTTAATGCCGCCGAACACTACCCTCTATGGCTACACCTTC
v_gene: TRBV13; j_gene: TRBJ2-1; abundance: -; d_gene: TRBD2; CDR3aa: CASSPGLAGSIEQFF; CDR3nt: TGTGCCAGCAGCCCCGGACTAGCGGGGTCTATTGAGCAGTTCTTC
v_gene: TRBV5-4; j_gene: TRBJ2-2; abundance: -; d_gene: TRBD2; CDR3aa: CASSGTSGVTGELFF; CDR3nt: TGTGCCAGCAGCGGGACTAGCGGAGTAACCGGGGAGCTGTTTTTT
v_gene: TRBV29-1; j_gene: TRBJ2-1; abundance: -; d_gene: -; CDR3aa: CSVEYRGPHEQFF; CDR3nt: TGCAGCGTCGAATACCGCGGGCCTCATGAGCAGTTCTTC
v_gene: TRBV5-1; j_gene: TRBJ2-7; abundance: -; d_gene: TRBD1; CDR3aa: CASSPVAGGYEQYF; CDR3nt: TGCGCCAGCAGCCCGGTGGCAGGGGGCTACGAGCAGTACTTC
v_gene: TRBV11-2; j_gene: TRBJ2-4; abundance: -; d_gene: -; CDR3aa: CASSTKGHREWSF; CDR3nt: TGTGCCAGCAGCACTAAGGGGCACAGGGAATGGAGCTTC
v_gene: TRBV9; j_gene: TRBJ1-4; abundance: -; d_gene: -; CDR3aa: CASSALAGPEKLFF; CDR3nt: TGTGCCAGCAGCGCCCTTGCGGGCCCGGAAAAACTGTTTTTT
v_gene: TRBV5-4; j_gene: TRBJ1-4; abundance: once; d_gene: TRBD1; CDR3aa: CASSLTGGNEKLFF; CDR3nt: TGTGCCAGCAGCTTGACAGGGGGTAATGAAAAACTGTTTTTT
v_gene: TRBV19; j_gene: TRBJ1-1; abundance: -; d_gene: -; CDR3aa: CASSPEGSSEAFF; CDR3nt: TGTGCCAGTAGTCCGGAGGGGAGTAGTGAAGCTTTCTTT
v_gene: TRBV7-6; j_gene: TRBJ2-1; abundance: -; d_gene: -; CDR3aa: CASSRKGLVDNEQFF; CDR3nt: TGTGCCAGCAGCAGAAAAGGACTGGTTGACAATGAGCAGTTCTTC
v_gene: TRBV7-9; j_gene: TRBJ1-6; abundance: few; d_gene: -; CDR3aa: CASSLDSRNNSPLHF; CDR3nt: TGTGCCAGCAGCTTGGACAGTCGGAACAATTCACCCCTCCACTTT
v_gene: TRBV7-9; j_gene: TRBJ1-3; abundance: -; d_gene: -; CDR3aa: CASSLAGTSSGNTIYF; CDR3nt: TGTGCCAGCAGCTTGGCCGGGACAAGCTCTGGAAACACCATATATTTT
v_gene: TRBV19; j_gene: TRBJ2-2; abundance: -; d_gene: TRBD2; CDR3aa: CASSLLAGANTGELFF; CDR3nt: TGTGCCAGTAGTCTACTAGCGGGGGCTAACACCGGGGAGCTGTTTTTT
v_gene: TRBV7-3; j_gene: TRBJ1-2; abundance: once; d_gene: -; CDR3aa: CASSLTDGYGYTF; CDR3nt: TGTGCCAGCAGCCTAACTGACGGGTATGGCTACACCTTC
v_gene: TRBV2; j_gene: TRBJ1-2; abundance: -; d_gene: -; CDR3aa: CASTYEPTGIGYTF; CDR3nt: TGTGCCAGCACTTACGAGCCGACGGGGATTGGCTACACCTTC
v_gene: TRBV11-2; j_gene: TRBJ2-5; abundance: -; d_gene: -; CDR3aa: CASSSVRRETQYF; CDR3nt: TGTGCCAGCAGCTCAGTTCGGAGGGAGACCCAGTACTTC
v_gene: TRBV11-2; j_gene: TRBJ2-7; abundance: -; d_gene: TRBD2; CDR3aa: CASSLDNGLAGIYF; CDR3nt: TGTGCCAGCAGCTTAGATAACGGGCTAGCGGGGATCTACTTC
v_gene: TRBV10-1; j_gene: TRBJ2-2; abundance: -; d_gene: -; CDR3aa: CASSASLTNTGELFF; CDR3nt: TGCGCCAGCAGTGCAAGCTTAACGAACACCGGGGAGCTGTTTTTT
v_gene: TRBV7-9; j_gene: TRBJ1-2; abundance: -; d_gene: TRBD1; CDR3aa: CASSSQGSVGYTF; CDR3nt: TGTGCCAGCAGCTCACAGGGGAGTGTTGGCTACACCTTC
v_gene: TRBV6-6; j_gene: TRBJ1-1; abundance: -; d_gene: -; CDR3aa: CASSYRGGNTEAFF; CDR3nt: TGTGCCAGCAGTTACAGGGGTGGGAACACTGAAGCTTTCTTT
v_gene: TRBV7-9; j_gene: TRBJ1-1; abundance: -; d_gene: -; CDR3aa: CSSSRRQDEAFF; CDR3nt: TGTTCCAGCAGCCGAAGACAGGATGAAGCTTTCTTT
v_gene: TRBV7-2; j_gene: TRBJ2-5; abundance: -; d_gene: TRBD2; CDR3aa: CASSLRAGGPPQETQYF; CDR3nt: TGTGCCAGCAGCTTAAGAGCGGGGGGGCCCCCCCAAGAGACCCAGTACTTC
v_gene: TRBV6-1; j_gene: TRBJ1-4; abundance: -; d_gene: -; CDR3aa: CASTGDATNEKLFF; CDR3nt: TGTGCCAGCACGGGGGACGCAACTAATGAAAAACTGTTTTTT
v_gene: TRBV25-1; j_gene: TRBJ1-6; abundance: -; d_gene: -; CDR3aa: CASTEMGRSNSPLHF; CDR3nt: TGTGCCAGCACCGAGATGGGGCGTTCAAATTCACCCCTCCACTTT
v_gene: TRBV5-1; j_gene: TRBJ2-3; abundance: once; d_gene: TRBD2; CDR3aa: CASTSSGGATDTQYF; CDR3nt: TGCGCCAGCACCAGTAGCGGGGGGGCCACAGATACGCAGTATTTT
v_gene: TRBV4-3; j_gene: TRBJ2-1; abundance: -; d_gene: -; CDR3aa: CASSQDWQNPYNEQFF; CDR3nt: TGCGCCAGCAGCCAAGATTGGCAAAACCCCTACAATGAGCAGTTCTTC
v_gene: TRBV5-1; j_gene: TRBJ1-1; abundance: -; d_gene: -; CDR3aa: CASSFDTVNTEAFF; CDR3nt: TGCGCCAGCAGCTTCGATACGGTGAACACTGAAGCTTTCTTT
v_gene: TRBV9; j_gene: TRBJ2-1; abundance: once; d_gene: TRBD2; CDR3aa: CASSVDGGTYNEQFF; CDR3nt: TGTGCCAGCAGCGTCGACGGGGGGACCTACAATGAGCAGTTCTTC